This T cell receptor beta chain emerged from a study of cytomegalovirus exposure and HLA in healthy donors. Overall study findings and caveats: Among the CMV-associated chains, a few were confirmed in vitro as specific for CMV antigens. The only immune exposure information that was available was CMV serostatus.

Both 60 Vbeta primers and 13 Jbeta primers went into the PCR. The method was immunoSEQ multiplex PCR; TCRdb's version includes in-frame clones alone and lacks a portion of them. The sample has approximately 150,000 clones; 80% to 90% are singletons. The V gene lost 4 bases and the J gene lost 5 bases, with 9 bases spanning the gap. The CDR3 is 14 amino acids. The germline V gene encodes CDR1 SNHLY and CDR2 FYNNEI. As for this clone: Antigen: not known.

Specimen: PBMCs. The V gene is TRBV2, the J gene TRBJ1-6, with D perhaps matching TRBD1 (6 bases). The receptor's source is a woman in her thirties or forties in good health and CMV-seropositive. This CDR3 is CASSVDSNNSPLHF. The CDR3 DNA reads TGTGCCAGCAGTGTGGACAGCAATAATTCACCCCTCCACTTT.